The T cell receptor (beta chain) described here comes from a study of identical twins (dated by TCRdb to 2016 to 2017). With regard to the full study: TCR alpha and beta repertoires from monozygotic twins, unrelated adults of various ages and cord blood were deep-sequenced to test whether fetal clonotypes persist. To rule out contamination, replicate twin experiments were performed at different times with different library preparation protocols.

For CDR1 and CDR2, the germline V gene lists SGHRS and YFSETQ. Ends trimmed: V by 4 bases, J by 7 bases; bases unmatched to a gene: 7. The cysteine opens and the phenylalanine closes a CDR3 of 14 amino acids. Just CDR3 DNA is preserved here, 42 bases in frame from base 1. Receptor amplification or capture employed 5' RACE. The instrument was an Illumina HiSeq 2000. Template switching introduced a universal primer binding site; the final cDNA contained a unique molecular identifier, enabling accurate counting of TCR cDNA molecules. Specific primers in the conserved constant-segment region were used to synthesize first-strand cDNA for TCR alpha and beta chains. To control for contamination, every cDNA library carried two barcodes: a SMART-Mk sample barcode plus Illumina barcodes. TruSeq adapter sequences and Illumina sample barcodes were added in two successive PCR steps. TCR alpha and beta cDNA libraries were sequenced on the Illumina HiSeq platform with custom primers. The source study handled its data this way. Raw reads were processed with MiGEC to extract unique molecular identifiers, and MiXCR was used to determine CDR3 positions. For each individual, recombination models were inferred using an EM algorithm with the repgenHMM and IGoR tools. The tcR package in R was used for shared clonotype analysis, with sharing normalized by the product of cloneset sizes. To study raw recombination free of thymic and clonal selection effects, out-of-frame nonproductive sequences were analyzed. In-frame beta chains were kept once TCRdb had trimmed the public reads at Q25 with fastp and called clones with MiXCR. All rows with the same CDR3 protein become a single entry with the most common DNA and genes. TCRdb assigned the V and J calls; the authors' analysis was not used. Counted in this sample were around 550,000 distinct CDR3 sequences; 12% to 15% of them appeared once. The ten largest account for less than 0.5% of the sample.

Details on this clonotype: The antigen it binds to is not known. Base qualities are not recorded, but no much larger clone differs from it by a single base.

Points the paper makes about the study in general: Out-of-frame TCR alpha sequences shared between twins showed an excess of low generation-probability sequences compared with coincidental sharing between unrelated individuals. A weaker excess of twin sharing was found in beta out-of-frame sequences because the signal-to-noise ratio was lowered by fewer shared sequences. In monozygotic twins, recombination models systematically underestimated out-of-frame TCR alpha sharing, but the models matched the sharing seen between unrelated individuals. Because the same donors could not be followed over many years, conclusions were based on cross-sectional statistical analysis. Fewer insertions were carried by abundant cord blood beta clonotypes; a weaker similar trend was observed in young adult naive repertoires, while no such trend was observed in memory repertoires. Zero-insertion analyses could be partly confounded by invariant T cells such as MAIT and iNKT, although diverse VJ usage argued against such confounding for most clonotypes.

Every donor was a healthy Caucasian. Three pairs of female monozygotic twins, all aged about 18 to 30 years, made up the twin cohort. Positive isolation kits from Invitrogen were used to isolate CD4+ and CD8+ T cell populations. These same records also appear under a second study, on yellow fever vaccine responses in identical twins. Drawing on the second study: According to the authors, in identical twins the way T cells responded to vaccination appeared partly convergent and partly personalized. In the study, vaccine-responding T cell clones were precisely tracked in identical twins.

The receptor comes from a woman between 18 and 30 years old in good health. The specimen was CD4+ T cells sorted from blood. The chain joins TRBV5-1 to TRBJ2-1, with 8 central nucleotides matching TRBD2. The CDR3 corresponds to CASSREGTRNEQFF. The sequenced DNA: TGCGCCAGCAGCCGGGAGGGGACTAGAAATGAGCAGTTCTTC.